A selection of T cell receptor beta chains follows, all from one sample in a study of read filtering for tumor transcriptome and immune sequencing. TCRdb itself ran the reads through MiXCR, one entry per CDR3 protein. The data hold 62,000 or so distinct CDR3 sequences, with approximately 13% observed a single time. Sequencing was done on a sample of a population of CD138-negative cells sorted from bone marrow. The receptors come from a donor aged 40 or over with multiple myeloma. CDR3s include the opening cysteine and the closing phenylalanine or tryptophan. The order of the fields is V gene, clone size, J gene, D gene, CDR3 DNA, CDR3 protein. The D gene is left open where the match is weak. Where a row states a size, it is once, few, many or the class of an expanded clone; other rows omit it.

V: TRBV29-1; size: few; J: TRBJ1-1; D: .; DNA: TGCAGCGTTGCAGGCACCGCCGGGACTGAAGCTTTCTTT; CDR3: CSVAGTAGTEAFF
V: TRBV7-2; size: .; J: TRBJ2-7; D: TRBD2; DNA: TGTGCCAGCAGCTTAGTAGTAGCGGGGGTCATCTCCTACGAGCAGTACTTC; CDR3: CASSLVVAGVISYEQYF
V: TRBV7-2; size: many; J: TRBJ2-3; D: .; DNA: TGTGCCAGCAGCGCCGCTGGAAGAGCTACAGATACGCAGTATTTT; CDR3: CASSAAGRATDTQYF
V: TRBV7-2; size: many; J: TRBJ1-5; D: .; DNA: TGTGCCAGCAGCTTAGCGGATCCATTTGGGTGGAGCAATCAGCCCCAGCATTTT; CDR3: CASSLADPFGWSNQPQHF
V: TRBV7-9; size: .; J: TRBJ1-1; D: .; DNA: TGTGCCAGCAGCTTAGAGGACAGGAACACTGAAGCTTTCTTT; CDR3: CASSLEDRNTEAFF
V: TRBV11-2; size: many; J: TRBJ2-1; D: TRBD1; DNA: TGTGCCAGCAGCTCGCTACAGGGGGCGATGGAGCAGTTCTTC; CDR3: CASSSLQGAMEQFF
V: TRBV7-6; size: many; J: TRBJ1-1; D: .; DNA: TGTGCCAGCAGCCCCTCGCAGGGTACCACTGAAGCTTTCTTT; CDR3: CASSPSQGTTEAFF
V: TRBV5-4; size: many; J: TRBJ2-1; D: .; DNA: TGTGCCAGCAGCTTGGAACTCCTGCCCAATGAGCAGTTCTTC; CDR3: CASSLELLPNEQFF
V: TRBV9; size: many; J: TRBJ2-1; D: .; DNA: TGTGCCAGCAGCGAAGAATACAATGAGCAGTTCTTC; CDR3: CASSEEYNEQFF
V: TRBV11-2; size: many; J: TRBJ2-3; D: TRBD1; DNA: TGTGCCAGCAGCCAGGGACAGGGGGGGCCAGATACGCAGTATTTT; CDR3: CASSQGQGGPDTQYF
V: TRBV29-1; size: many; J: TRBJ2-7; D: .; DNA: TGCAGCGTAGACAAGGGAAGCTCCTACGAGCAGTACTTC; CDR3: CSVDKGSSYEQYF
V: TRBV20-1; size: many; J: TRBJ2-3; D: .; DNA: TGCAGTGCTAGAGGGCGGGCTGGGGGGCCCACAGATACGCAGTATTTT; CDR3: CSARGRAGGPTDTQYF
V: TRBV9; size: .; J: TRBJ2-1; D: TRBD1; DNA: TGTGCCAGCAGCCCGGAGGGGACAGGGGGCGGAGAGCAGTTCTTC; CDR3: CASSPEGTGGGEQFF
V: TRBV7-2; size: many; J: TRBJ1-5; D: .; DNA: TGTGCCAGCAATAGAGACACAAGCAATCAGCCCCAGCATTTT; CDR3: CASNRDTSNQPQHF
V: TRBV12-3/TRBV12-4; size: many; J: TRBJ1-1; D: .; DNA: TGTGCCAGCAGCACGAACACTGAAGCTTTCTTT; CDR3: CASSTNTEAFF
V: TRBV7-9; size: many; J: TRBJ2-3; D: TRBD2; DNA: TGTGCCAGCAGCTTAAGTTCGGGCGGGAGGGCCGGAGGAGTAAAGCCCGCAGATACGCAGTATTTT; CDR3: CASSLSSGGRAGGVKPADTQYF
V: TRBV12-3/TRBV12-4; size: many; J: TRBJ2-7; D: TRBD2; DNA: TGTGCCAGCAGTTTAGGGCCTACTAGCGGGAGTTACGAGCAGTACTTC; CDR3: CASSLGPTSGSYEQYF
V: TRBV6-1; size: many; J: TRBJ2-3; D: TRBD2; DNA: TGTGCCAGCGGGGGGAGGGCCTGGGCAGATACGCAGTATTTT; CDR3: CASGGRAWADTQYF
V: TRBV2; size: many; J: TRBJ2-2; D: .; DNA: TGTGCCAGCAGTTCAAGGACGGTAATCACCGGGGAGCTGTTTTTT; CDR3: CASSSRTVITGELFF
V: TRBV29-1; size: many; J: TRBJ2-1; D: .; DNA: TGCAGCGTTGATTATTCCTACAATGAGCAGTTCTTC; CDR3: CSVDYSYNEQFF
V: TRBV4-1; size: few; J: TRBJ2-3; D: .; DNA: TGCGCCAGCAGCCCCTTGATGATTGGCACAGATACGCAGTATTTT; CDR3: CASSPLMIGTDTQYF
V: TRBV27; size: many; J: TRBJ2-3; D: .; DNA: TGTGCCAGCAGTTTAGGAGGCACAGATACGCAGTATTTT; CDR3: CASSLGGTDTQYF
V: TRBV7-2; size: .; J: TRBJ1-2; D: TRBD1; DNA: TGTGCCAGCAGCTTAGGAAGACAGGGTAGCTATGGCTTCACCTTC; CDR3: CASSLGRQGSYGFTF
V: TRBV11-2; size: many; J: TRBJ1-2; D: TRBD1; DNA: TGTGCCAGCAGCCAACCCGGGACAGGGTATGGCTACACCTTC; CDR3: CASSQPGTGYGYTF
V: TRBV3-1; size: many; J: TRBJ2-2; D: .; DNA: TGTGCCAGCAGCCAACCTACACGCACCGGGGAGCTGTTTTTT; CDR3: CASSQPTRTGELFF
V: TRBV12-5; size: many; J: TRBJ2-6; D: .; DNA: TGTGCTAGCTCTGGGGCCAACGTCCTGACTTTC; CDR3: CASSGANVLTF
V: TRBV29-1; size: many; J: TRBJ2-1; D: TRBD2; DNA: TGCAGCGTTGAAGGGACTAGCGGGTCCTCCTACAATGAGCAGTTCTTC; CDR3: CSVEGTSGSSYNEQFF
V: TRBV7-6; size: many; J: TRBJ1-1; D: .; DNA: TGTGCCAGCAGCTCCTACAGGGAGCGCGACACTGAAGCTTTCTTT; CDR3: CASSSYRERDTEAFF
V: TRBV29-1; size: many; J: TRBJ1-2; D: .; DNA: TGCAGCGCGACAGAGAACTATGGCTACACCTTC; CDR3: CSATENYGYTF
V: TRBV6-5; size: many; J: TRBJ2-2; D: TRBD1; DNA: TGTGCCAGCAGTCAGACAGGGGGCTCCGGGGAGCTGTTTTTT; CDR3: CASSQTGGSGELFF
V: TRBV29-1; size: many; J: TRBJ2-2; D: TRBD2; DNA: TGCAGCGCGGGGGGAGCCGGGGAGCTGTTTTTT; CDR3: CSAGGAGELFF
V: TRBV5-1; size: many; J: TRBJ2-1; D: .; DNA: TGCGCCAGCAGTATTCAGGGGAACTCCTACAATGAGCAGTTCTTC; CDR3: CASSIQGNSYNEQFF
V: TRBV20-1; size: many; J: TRBJ2-5; D: .; DNA: TGCAGTGCTAGAGTTTTGAGGGAGGTGGGTCAAGAGACCCAGTACTTC; CDR3: CSARVLREVGQETQYF
V: TRBV12-3/TRBV12-4; size: .; J: TRBJ2-1; D: .; DNA: TGTGCCAGCAGTTTGAGCTCCTACAGTGAGCAGTTCTTC; CDR3: CASSLSSYSEQFF
V: TRBV27; size: many; J: TRBJ2-7; D: TRBD1; DNA: TGTGCCAGCAGTGGACAGGGGGCAGGCTACGAGCAGTACTTC; CDR3: CASSGQGAGYEQYF
V: TRBV7-2; size: many; J: TRBJ1-2; D: .; DNA: TGTGCCAGCAGCTCCTCGATCCAGGACAGAACTTATGGCTACACCTTC; CDR3: CASSSSIQDRTYGYTF
V: TRBV14; size: many; J: TRBJ2-1; D: .; DNA: TGTGCCAGCAGTCACGGTCGGTACAATGAGCAGTTCTTC; CDR3: CASSHGRYNEQFF
V: TRBV25-1; size: few; J: TRBJ2-7; D: .; DNA: TGTGCCAGCAGTGAATTAGGCGGTTACGAGCAGTACTTC; CDR3: CASSELGGYEQYF
V: TRBV5-1; size: many; J: TRBJ2-1; D: .; DNA: TGCGCCAGCAGCATTGGACAGAACAATGAGCAGTTCTTC; CDR3: CASSIGQNNEQFF
V: TRBV5-6; size: few; J: TRBJ1-1; D: .; DNA: TGTGCCAGCAGCCTGCTAATTCTGAACACTGAAGCTTTCTTT; CDR3: CASSLLILNTEAFF
V: TRBV29-1; size: many; J: TRBJ2-6; D: TRBD1; DNA: TGCAGCGTTGAAGTCGTGGCAGGGGGCGCTGGGGCCAACGTCCTGACTTTC; CDR3: CSVEVVAGGAGANVLTF
V: TRBV7-9; size: many; J: TRBJ2-5; D: TRBD2; DNA: TGTGCCAGCAGCTTGCCTAGCGGAGGCCTCCAAGAGACCCAGTACTTC; CDR3: CASSLPSGGLQETQYF
V: TRBV19; size: many; J: TRBJ2-7; D: .; DNA: TGTGCCAGTAGTCGGACTTCGAGAACCTACGAGCAGTACTTC; CDR3: CASSRTSRTYEQYF
V: TRBV20-1; size: many; J: TRBJ1-5; D: .; DNA: TGCAGTGCTAGAGATCGCCTGAATGCCAGGCCCCAGCATTTT; CDR3: CSARDRLNARPQHF
V: TRBV12-3/TRBV12-4; size: few; J: TRBJ2-3; D: .; DNA: TGTGCCAGCAATTTATCCCACCCCACAGATACGCAGTATTTT; CDR3: CASNLSHPTDTQYF